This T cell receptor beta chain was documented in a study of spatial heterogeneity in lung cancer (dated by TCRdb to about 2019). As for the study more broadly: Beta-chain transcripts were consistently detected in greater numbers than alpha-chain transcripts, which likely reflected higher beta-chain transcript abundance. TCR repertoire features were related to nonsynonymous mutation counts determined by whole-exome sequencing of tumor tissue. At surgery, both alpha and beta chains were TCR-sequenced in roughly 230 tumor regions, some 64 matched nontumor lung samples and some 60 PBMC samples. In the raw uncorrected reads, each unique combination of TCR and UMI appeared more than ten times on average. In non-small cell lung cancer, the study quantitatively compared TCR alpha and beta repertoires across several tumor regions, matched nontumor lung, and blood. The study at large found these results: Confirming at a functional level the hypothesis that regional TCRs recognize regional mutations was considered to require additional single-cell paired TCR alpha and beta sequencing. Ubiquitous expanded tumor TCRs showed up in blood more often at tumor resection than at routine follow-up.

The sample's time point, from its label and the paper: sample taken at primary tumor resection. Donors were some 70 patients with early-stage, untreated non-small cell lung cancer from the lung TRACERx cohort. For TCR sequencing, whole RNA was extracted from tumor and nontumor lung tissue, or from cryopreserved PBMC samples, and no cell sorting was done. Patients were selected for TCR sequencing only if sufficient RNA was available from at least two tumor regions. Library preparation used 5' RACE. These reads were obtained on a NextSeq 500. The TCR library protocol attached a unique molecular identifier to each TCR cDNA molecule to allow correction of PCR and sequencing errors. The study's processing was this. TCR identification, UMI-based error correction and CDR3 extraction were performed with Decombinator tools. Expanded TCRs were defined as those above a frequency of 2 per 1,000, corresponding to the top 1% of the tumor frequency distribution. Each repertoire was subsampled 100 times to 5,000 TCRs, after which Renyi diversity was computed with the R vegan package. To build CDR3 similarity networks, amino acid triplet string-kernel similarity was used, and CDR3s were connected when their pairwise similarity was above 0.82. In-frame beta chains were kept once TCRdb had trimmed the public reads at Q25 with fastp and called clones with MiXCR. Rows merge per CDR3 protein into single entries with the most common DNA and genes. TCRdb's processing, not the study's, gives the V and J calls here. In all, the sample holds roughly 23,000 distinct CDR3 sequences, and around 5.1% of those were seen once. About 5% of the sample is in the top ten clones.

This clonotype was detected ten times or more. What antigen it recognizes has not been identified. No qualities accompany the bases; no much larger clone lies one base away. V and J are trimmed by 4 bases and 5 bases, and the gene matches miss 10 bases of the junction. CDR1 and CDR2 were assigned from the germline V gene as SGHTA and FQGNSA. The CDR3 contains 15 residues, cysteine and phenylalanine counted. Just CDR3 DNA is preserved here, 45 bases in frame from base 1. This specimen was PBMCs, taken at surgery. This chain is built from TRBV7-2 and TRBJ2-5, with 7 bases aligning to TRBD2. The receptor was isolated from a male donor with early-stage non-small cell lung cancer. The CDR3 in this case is CASSSWTSRSETQYF. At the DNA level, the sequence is TGTGCCAGCAGCTCATGGACTAGTAGGTCGGAGACCCAGTACTTC. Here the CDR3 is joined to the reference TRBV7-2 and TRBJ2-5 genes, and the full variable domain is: GAGVSQSPSNKVTEKGKDVELRCDPISGHTALYWYRQSLGQGLEFLIYFQGNSAPDKSGLPSDRFSAERTGGSVSTLTIQRTQQEDSAVYLCASSSWTSRSETQYFGPGTRLLVL.